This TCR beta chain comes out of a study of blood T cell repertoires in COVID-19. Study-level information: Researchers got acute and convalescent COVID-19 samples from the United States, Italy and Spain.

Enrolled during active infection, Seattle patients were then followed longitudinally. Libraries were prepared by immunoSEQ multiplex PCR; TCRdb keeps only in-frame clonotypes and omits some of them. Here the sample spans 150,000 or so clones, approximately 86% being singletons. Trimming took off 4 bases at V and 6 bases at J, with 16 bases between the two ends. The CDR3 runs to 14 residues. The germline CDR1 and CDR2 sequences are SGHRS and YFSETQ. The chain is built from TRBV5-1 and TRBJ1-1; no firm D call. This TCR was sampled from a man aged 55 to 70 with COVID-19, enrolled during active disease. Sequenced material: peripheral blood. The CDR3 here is CASSPNAGLAEAFF. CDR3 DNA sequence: TGCGCCAGCAGCCCCAACGCCGGACTCGCTGAAGCTTTCTTT.